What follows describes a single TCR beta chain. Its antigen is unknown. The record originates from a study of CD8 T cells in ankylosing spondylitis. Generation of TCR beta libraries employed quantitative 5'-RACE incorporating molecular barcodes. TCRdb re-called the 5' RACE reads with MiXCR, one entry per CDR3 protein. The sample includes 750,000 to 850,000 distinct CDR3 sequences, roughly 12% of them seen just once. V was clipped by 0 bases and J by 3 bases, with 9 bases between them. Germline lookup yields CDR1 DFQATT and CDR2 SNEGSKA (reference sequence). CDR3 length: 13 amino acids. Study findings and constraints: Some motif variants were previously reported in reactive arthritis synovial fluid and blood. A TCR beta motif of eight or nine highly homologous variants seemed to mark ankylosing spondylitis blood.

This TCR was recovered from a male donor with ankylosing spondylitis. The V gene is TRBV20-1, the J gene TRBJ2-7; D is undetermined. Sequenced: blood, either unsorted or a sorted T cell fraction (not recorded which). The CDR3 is CSARDPPHYEQYF. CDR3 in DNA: TGCAGTGCTAGAGACCCACCACACTACGAGCAGTACTTC.